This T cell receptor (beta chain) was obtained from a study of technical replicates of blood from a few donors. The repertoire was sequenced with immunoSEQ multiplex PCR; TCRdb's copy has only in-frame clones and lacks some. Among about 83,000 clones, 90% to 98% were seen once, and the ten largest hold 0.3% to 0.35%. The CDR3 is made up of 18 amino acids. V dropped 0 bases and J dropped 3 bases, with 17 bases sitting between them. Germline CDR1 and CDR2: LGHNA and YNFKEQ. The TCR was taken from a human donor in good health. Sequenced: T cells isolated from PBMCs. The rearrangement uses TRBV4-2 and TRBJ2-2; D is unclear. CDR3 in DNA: TGTGCCAGCAGCCAAGACTATATGCCTCATCCATACACCGGGGAGCTGTTTTTT. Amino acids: CASSQDYMPHPYTGELFF.